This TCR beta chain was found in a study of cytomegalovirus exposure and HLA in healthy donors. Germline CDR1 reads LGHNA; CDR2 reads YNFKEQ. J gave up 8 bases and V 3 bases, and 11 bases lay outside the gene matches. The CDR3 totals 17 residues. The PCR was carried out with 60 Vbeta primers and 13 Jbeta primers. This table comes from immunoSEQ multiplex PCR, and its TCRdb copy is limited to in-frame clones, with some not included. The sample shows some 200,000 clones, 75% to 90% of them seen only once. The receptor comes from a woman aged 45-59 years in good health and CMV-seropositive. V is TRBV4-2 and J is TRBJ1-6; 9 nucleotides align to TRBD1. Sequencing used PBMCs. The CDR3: CASSHGTGRGLDSPLHF. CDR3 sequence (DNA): TGTGCCAGCAGCCACGGGACAGGGAGGGGGCTTGATTCACCCCTCCACTTT.